A single TCR beta chain is shown here with its context. The data are from a study of blood T cell repertoires in COVID-19. Study at large: Collection of acute and convalescent COVID-19 samples took place in the United States, Italy and Spain. T cells, B-cell-depleted T cells, or PBMCs provided the cDNA or gDNA that served as material.

With V trimmed by 3 bases and J by 0 bases, 6 bases remained unmatched. The CDR3 has 16 residues. In germline, CDR1 is SEHNR, CDR2 FQNEAQ (reference sequence). As originally analysed: Nucleated cell counts were estimated from reference gene primer amplification. Some clones are missing from TCRdb's copy, which holds only in-frame ones; the method was immunoSEQ multiplex PCR. V, J and clone size reflect that table, while D and trimming were determined from the DNA. The repertoire holds approximately 250,000 clones, with roughly 80% as singletons. The rearrangement uses TRBV7-9 and TRBJ2-7, with TRBD1 identical over 9 bases. Sequencing was carried out using peripheral blood. The TCR originated in a man aged 55 to 70 who had recovered from COVID-19. CDR3 residues: CASSFGTGPPSYEQYF. CDR3 in DNA: TGTGCCAGCAGCTTCGGGACAGGGCCCCCCTCCTACGAGCAGTACTTC.